These T cell receptor beta chains were read from a single sample in a study of vaccination and CD4 T cells after COVID-19. These TCRs are of unknown antigen specificity. MiXCR, run by TCRdb on the PCR reads, gives a single entry per CDR3 protein. The sample consists of around 10,000 distinct CDR3 sequences, around three fifths of them appearing once. Material for sequencing was CD4+ T cells from blood, cultured in vitro. These receptors all come from a human donor who had recovered from COVID-19. Both conserved end residues are part of each CDR3. Fields, in order: V gene, J gene, clone size, D gene, CDR3 protein, CDR3 DNA. A D gene is named only where the DNA matches it firmly. Clone size is stated in some rows and not others, as once, few, many or a class when expanded.

V: TRBV27; J: TRBJ1-1; size: .; D: .; CDR3: CASSRGTPNFEPEAFF; DNA: TGTGCCAGCAGTCGTGGGACACCCAACTTTGAACCTGAAGCTTTCTTT
V: TRBV5-6; J: TRBJ1-2; size: .; D: .; CDR3: CASSPPGGGVYGYTF; DNA: TGTGCCAGCAGCCCCCCTGGTGGGGGGGTGTATGGCTACACCTTC
V: TRBV7-9; J: TRBJ2-2; size: few; D: .; CDR3: CASSLYRGVRGGGELFF; DNA: TGTGCCAGCAGCTTATATCGAGGGGTTAGAGGAGGAGGGGAGCTGTTTTTT
V: TRBV7-3; J: TRBJ2-7; size: .; D: .; CDR3: CASSLTGGASYEQYF; DNA: TGTGCCAGCAGCTTAACAGGGGGGGCCTCCTACGAGCAGTACTTC
V: TRBV20-1; J: TRBJ1-2; size: once; D: TRBD1; CDR3: CSARDSGQGLGGYTF; DNA: TGCAGTGCTAGAGACTCCGGACAGGGTTTGGGAGGCTACACCTTC
V: TRBV12-3/TRBV12-4; J: TRBJ1-5; size: .; D: TRBD1; CDR3: CASTGEAGGQPQHF; DNA: TGTGCCAGCACCGGTGAGGCAGGGGGTCAGCCCCAGCATTTT
V: TRBV7-2; J: TRBJ2-2; size: .; D: TRBD2; CDR3: CASSLVFRAGSGGTGELFF; DNA: TGTGCCAGCAGCTTAGTCTTCCGGGCAGGGTCCGGGGGGACCGGGGAGCTGTTTTTT
V: TRBV11-2; J: TRBJ1-2; size: .; D: .; CDR3: CASSTDRTRGYTF; DNA: TGTGCCAGCAGCACAGACAGGACCCGGGGCTACACCTTC
V: TRBV7-8; J: TRBJ1-1; size: .; D: TRBD1; CDR3: CASSPARTGATNTEAFF; DNA: TGTGCCAGCAGCCCCGCCAGGACAGGGGCGACTAACACTGAAGCTTTCTTT
V: TRBV2; J: TRBJ2-3; size: .; D: TRBD2; CDR3: CASSNGRSGGATDTQYF; DNA: TGTGCCAGCAGCAACGGTCGTAGCGGGGGAGCGACAGATACGCAGTATTTT
V: TRBV7-3; J: TRBJ2-7; size: few; D: .; CDR3: CASSSRSSYEQYF; DNA: TGTGCCAGCAGCTCCCGGAGCTCCTACGAGCAGTACTTC
V: TRBV6-1; J: TRBJ1-2; size: once; D: .; CDR3: CVSSVLPDPDSYGYTF; DNA: TGTGTCAGCAGTGTGCTTCCCGATCCTGACTCCTATGGCTACACCTTC
V: TRBV11-3; J: TRBJ1-1; size: .; D: TRBD1; CDR3: CASSPGTDTEAFF; DNA: TGTGCCAGCAGCCCGGGGACAGACACTGAAGCTTTCTTT
V: TRBV7-2; J: TRBJ2-7; size: .; D: TRBD2; CDR3: CASSLGRSGSSGEQYF; DNA: TGTGCCAGCAGCTTAGGTCGGAGCGGGAGCTCGGGCGAGCAGTACTTC
V: TRBV7-6; J: TRBJ1-2; size: .; D: TRBD1; CDR3: CASSPGQGSRYGYTF; DNA: TGTGCCAGCAGCCCGGGACAGGGCTCTCGGTATGGCTACACCTTC
V: TRBV7-3; J: TRBJ2-1; size: medium-sized; D: TRBD1; CDR3: CASSPGQGYYNEQFF; DNA: TGTGCCAGCAGCCCGGGACAGGGGTACTACAATGAGCAGTTCTTC
V: TRBV20-1; J: TRBJ1-5; size: .; D: .; CDR3: CSARDWASNQPQHF; DNA: TGCAGTGCTAGAGATTGGGCCAGCAATCAGCCCCAGCATTTT
V: TRBV27; J: TRBJ2-7; size: .; D: TRBD1; CDR3: CASKKQGAYEQYF; DNA: TGTGCCAGCAAGAAACAGGGGGCCTACGAGCAGTACTTC
V: TRBV20-1; J: TRBJ2-7; size: .; D: TRBD2; CDR3: CSAPSGSGSYEQYF; DNA: TGCAGTGCTCCGAGCGGGAGTGGCTCCTACGAGCAGTACTTC
V: TRBV6-5; J: TRBJ1-1; size: few; D: .; CDR3: CASSYSDRRRTEAFF; DNA: TGTGCCAGCAGTTACTCGGACAGACGGCGGACTGAAGCTTTCTTT
V: TRBV7-3; J: TRBJ1-6; size: few; D: TRBD1; CDR3: CASSLNRQGNSPLHF; DNA: TGTGCCAGCAGCCTTAATCGACAGGGAAATTCACCCCTCCACTTT
V: TRBV5-1; J: TRBJ2-2; size: .; D: TRBD1; CDR3: CASSRTTGENTGELFF; DNA: TGCGCCAGCAGCCGGACGACAGGGGAGAACACCGGGGAGCTGTTTTTT
V: TRBV15; J: TRBJ1-4; size: few; D: TRBD1; CDR3: CATSSTGTGVAKLFF; DNA: TGTGCCACCAGCTCAACCGGGACAGGGGTTGCCAAACTGTTTTTT
V: TRBV5-1; J: TRBJ2-5; size: .; D: .; CDR3: CASSLAETQYF; DNA: TGCGCCAGCAGCTTGGCGGAGACCCAGTACTTC
V: TRBV20-1; J: TRBJ2-3; size: .; D: TRBD2; CDR3: CSAVTSGGRTDTQYF; DNA: TGCAGTGCTGTGACTAGCGGGGGGCGCACAGATACGCAGTATTTT
V: TRBV7-2; J: TRBJ2-7; size: .; D: .; CDR3: CASSSGPRLYEQYF; DNA: TGTGCCAGCAGCTCCGGACCTCGTCTCTACGAGCAGTACTTC
V: TRBV29-1; J: TRBJ1-2; size: .; D: .; CDR3: CSVESGLNNYGYTF; DNA: TGCAGCGTTGAATCGGGGCTGAATAACTATGGCTACACCTTC
V: TRBV19; J: TRBJ1-6; size: few; D: TRBD1; CDR3: CASSYRGQGARNSPLHF; DNA: TGTGCCAGTAGTTACCGCGGACAGGGGGCGAGGAATTCACCCCTCCACTTT
V: TRBV6-5; J: TRBJ2-2; size: .; D: TRBD2; CDR3: CASSFGAGGNTGELFF; DNA: TGTGCCAGCAGTTTTGGAGCGGGGGGGAACACCGGGGAGCTGTTTTTT